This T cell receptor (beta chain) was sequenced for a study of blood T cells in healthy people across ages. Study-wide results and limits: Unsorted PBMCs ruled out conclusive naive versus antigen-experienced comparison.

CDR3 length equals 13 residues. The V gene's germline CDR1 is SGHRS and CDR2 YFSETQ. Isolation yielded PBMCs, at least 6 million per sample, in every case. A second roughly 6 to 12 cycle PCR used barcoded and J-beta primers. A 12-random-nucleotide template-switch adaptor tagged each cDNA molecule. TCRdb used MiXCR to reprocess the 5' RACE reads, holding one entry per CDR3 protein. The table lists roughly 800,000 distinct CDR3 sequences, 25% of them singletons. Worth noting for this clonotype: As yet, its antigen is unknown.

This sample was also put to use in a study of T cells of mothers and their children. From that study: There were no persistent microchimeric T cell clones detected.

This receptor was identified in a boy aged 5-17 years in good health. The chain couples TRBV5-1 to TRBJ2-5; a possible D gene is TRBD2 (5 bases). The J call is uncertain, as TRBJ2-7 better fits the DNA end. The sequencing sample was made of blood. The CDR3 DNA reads TGCGCCAGCAGCACGGACTGGCCCTACGAGCAGTACTTC. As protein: CASSTDWPYEQYF.